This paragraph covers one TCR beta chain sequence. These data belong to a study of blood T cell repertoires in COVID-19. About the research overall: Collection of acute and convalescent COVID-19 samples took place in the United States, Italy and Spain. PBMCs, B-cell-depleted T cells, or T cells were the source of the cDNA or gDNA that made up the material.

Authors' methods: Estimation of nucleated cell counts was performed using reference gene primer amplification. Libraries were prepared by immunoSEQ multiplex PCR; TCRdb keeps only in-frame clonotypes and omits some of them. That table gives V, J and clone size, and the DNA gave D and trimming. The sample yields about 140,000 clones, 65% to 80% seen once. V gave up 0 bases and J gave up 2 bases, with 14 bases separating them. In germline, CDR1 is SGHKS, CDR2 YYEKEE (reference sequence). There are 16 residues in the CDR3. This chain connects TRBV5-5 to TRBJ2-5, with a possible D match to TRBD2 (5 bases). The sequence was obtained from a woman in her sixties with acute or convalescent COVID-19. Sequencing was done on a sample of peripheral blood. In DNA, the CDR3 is TGTGCCAGCAGCTTGGAGGACTTAAAATTGCAAGAGACCCAGTACTTC. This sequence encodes CASSLEDLKLQETQYF.